This entry lists 25 T cell receptor beta chains sequenced from one sample in a study of regulatory T cells in long-lasting Graves disease. TCR beta libraries were built with iRepertoire HTBI primers and Arm-PCR of CDR3 regions. TCRdb ran MiXCR on the multiplex PCR reads and lists one entry per CDR3 protein. The data contain about 320,000 distinct CDR3 sequences, about 20% of them seen just once; the ten biggest clones take up more than 35%. Documented time point: newly diagnosed GD, antithyroid drugs for less than 3 months. Making the TCR library involved RNA that had been extracted from PBMCs. This sample comprised peripheral blood mononuclear cells (PBMCs), obtained at new diagnosis, from a patient treated with antithyroid drugs. These TCRs come from a female donor with Graves disease.

This chain joins TRBV28 and TRBJ2-5; 7 positions agree with TRBD1. CDR1 is MDHEN and CDR2 is SYDVKM in the germline V gene. The CDR3 spans 14 residues. With 2 bases clipped from V and 2 bases from J, the junction kept 2 bases outside the gene matches. CDR3 sequence reads: CASSLRRGQETQYF. The CDR3 nucleotides are TGTGCCAGCAGTTTACGCAGGGGGCAAGAGACCCAGTACTTC.

This clonotype came up many times. This chain connects TRBV28 to TRBJ2-7; D is unclear. Trimming removed 2 bases from V and 2 bases from J, with 10 bases in between. The V gene's germline CDR1 is MDHEN and CDR2 SYDVKM. This CDR3 has 14 residues. CDR3 residues: CASSLHRQPYEQYF. CDR3 DNA: TGTGCCAGCAGTTTACACAGACAACCCTACGAGCAGTACTTC.

This clonotype was observed a handful of times. The rearrangement links TRBV6-1 to TRBJ2-6; weak D call: TRBD2 (5 bases). Trimming shortened V by 9 bases and J by 3 bases, and 9 bases separated the two germline ends. The CDR3 is 13 residues long. Germline CDR1 MNHNS, CDR2 SASEGT. The CDR3, as DNA: TGTGCCAGGAGGGAAGATGGGGCCAACGTCCTGACTTTC. Encoded protein: CARREDGANVLTF.

This clonotype has more than one count but fewer than ten. This may stem from a read error, because a much larger clone lies one nucleotide away. J is TRBJ2-7 and V is TRBV6-2 or TRBV6-3; 11 bases are shared with TRBD2. The germline gives CDR1 MNHEY, CDR2 SVGEGT. The CDR3 sequence is 16 residues long. The CDR3 DNA follows: TGTGCCAGCGGTTACTTGGGACTAGCGGTCACCTACGAGCAGTACTTC. Its translation: CASGYLGLAVTYEQYF.

On this clonotype itself: A much larger clone sits a single nucleotide away, making a read error possible. This chain joins TRBV6-2 or TRBV6-3 and TRBJ1-5; tentative D call: TRBD1 (6 bases). V was trimmed by 3 bases and J by 0 bases, leaving 21 bases between them. This CDR3 comprises 19 residues. Germline V gene sequence: CDR1 MNHEY, CDR2 SVGEGT. CDR3 loop: CASSYPPRQATYSNQPQHF. In DNA form, the CDR3 reads TGTGCCAGCAGTTATCCCCCCCGACAGGCGACTTATAGCAATCAGCCCCAGCATTTT.

Worth noting for this clonotype: A far more abundant clone sits one base away, making this likely a read error. The chain carries TRBV11-3 and TRBJ2-1; the D gene is possibly TRBD1 (6 bases). The germline V gene encodes CDR1 SGHNT and CDR2 YENEEA. The CDR3 loop spans 15 amino acids. CDR3 nucleotide sequence: TGTGCCAGCAGCTTAGCCAGGGGCCCTTGGAATGAGCAGATCTTC. Its protein product is CASSLARGPWNEQIF.

This clonotype was seen ten or more times. The gene calls are TRBV11-3 and TRBJ1-1, with 10 bases fitting TRBD1. Germline CDR1 is SGHNT and CDR2 is YENEEA. Trimming cost V 5 bases and J 3 bases; bases outside gene matches: 6. CDR3 length equals 15 residues. CDR3 bases: TGTGCCAGCAGCCCCCGGGACAGGGGTGACACTGAAGCTTTCTTT. Residues: CASSPRDRGDTEAFF.

This clonotype was found many times. This chain uses TRBV30 with TRBJ2-5; D ambiguous. Germline lookup yields CDR1 GTSNPN and CDR2 SVGIG (reference sequence). The CDR3 has 16 amino acids. V lost 4 bases and J lost 9, with 27 bases in between. The CDR3 here is CAWKLLGGPRVEAQYF. As DNA, the CDR3 is TGTGCCTGGAAACTGTTAGGCGGACCTCGGGTTGAGGCCCAGTACTTC.

This clonotype appeared a few times. The chain links TRBV6-1 to TRBJ2-2, with TRBD2 identical over 7 bases. The germline V gene encodes CDR1 MNHNS and CDR2 SASEGT. CDR3 size: 15 residues. Unmatched junction bases numbered 5, after V lost 2 bases and J lost 5 bases. The DNA of the CDR3 is TGTGCCAGCAGTGAATCACTAGCGCGGACCGGGGAGCTGTTTTTT. Translated: CASSESLARTGELFF.

This chain links TRBV29-1 with TRBJ2-2; 8 bases are a match to TRBD1. This CDR3 has 13 residues. From germline, CDR1 is SQVTM and CDR2 ANQGSEA. With 7 bases clipped from V and 2 bases from J, the junction kept 3 bases outside the gene matches. The CDR3 protein is CSADRGNTGELFF. CDR3 nucleotides: TGCAGCGCCGACAGGGGTAACACCGGGGAGCTGTTTTTT.

This clonotype was recorded a few times. This sequence may be a read error, since a much larger clone differs from it by one base. The genes are TRBV19 and TRBJ2-2, with 11 nucleotides matching TRBD2. The CDR3 extends over 18 amino acids. Per germline, CDR1 LNHDA and CDR2 SQIVND (reference sequence). CDR3 nucleotide sequence: TGTGCCAGTAGTATAGAGGCTAGCGGGAGGTCGCACACCAGGGAGCTGTTTTTT. It is translated as CASSIEASGRSHTRELFF.

This chain connects TRBV6-5 to TRBJ2-1; D remains ambiguous. Looked up from germline, CDR1 is MNHEY and CDR2 is SVGAGI. V dropped 3 bases and J dropped 0 bases, with 6 bases sitting between them. The CDR3 has 14 residues. The CDR3 reads CASSYQSSYNEQFF. In DNA form, the CDR3 reads TGTGCCAGCAGTTATCAAAGCTCCTACAATGAGCAGTTCTTC.

V usage is TRBV7-9 and J usage is TRBJ2-5, with D perhaps matching TRBD2 (5 bases). Looked up from germline, CDR1 is SEHNR and CDR2 is FQNEAQ (reference sequence). CDR3 length: 14 amino acids. V dropped 2 bases and J dropped 1 base, with 8 bases sitting between them. In DNA, the CDR3 is TGTGCCAGCAGCTTATACGGGATCCAAGAGACCCAGTACTTC. Its protein is CASSLYGIQETQYF.

Many counts were recorded for this clonotype. CDR3 region: CASGRDGTYEQYF. In DNA, the CDR3 is TGTGCCAGCGGCCGGGACGGCACCTACGAGCAGTACTTC. The chain is built from TRBV28 and TRBJ2-7; TRBD1 or TRBD2 may be the D gene (5 bases each). Germline CDR1 and CDR2: MDHEN and SYDVKM. V lost 8 bases and J 2 bases, leaving 13 bases between the germline ends. The CDR3 runs to 13 residues.

This clonotype was counted a single time. A much larger clone differs by one base, so this may be a read error. The chain couples TRBV27 to TRBJ2-7, with 10 positions matching TRBD2. CDR1 is MNHEY and CDR2 is SMNVEV in the germline V gene (reference sequence). The CDR3 covers 14 residues. The CDR3 loop reads CASSTSGTGYERYF. Written as DNA, the CDR3 is TGTGCCAGCAGCACTAGCGGGACGGGGTACGAGCGGTACTTC.

Note on this clonotype: This clone may be a read error of a much larger clone one base away. The CDR3 nucleotides are TGTGCCAGCAGCGCAGGGACGGACGCCTATCCCTACGAGCAGTACTTC. It codes for CASSAGTDAYPYEQYF. V usage is TRBV5-1 and J usage is TRBJ2-7; D tentatively reads TRBD1 or TRBD2 (5 bases each). The CDR3 has 16 amino acids. Looked up from germline, CDR1 is SGHRS and CDR2 is YFSETQ.

Ten or more counts support this clonotype. The chain couples TRBV15 to TRBJ2-3; D gene ambiguous. CDR3 length equals 14 residues. V was clipped by 4 bases and J by 0 bases, with 8 bases between them. Per germline, CDR1 LNHNV and CDR2 YYDKDF (reference sequence). The CDR3 spells CATSKPGSTDTQYF. The CDR3 bases are TGTGCCACCAGCAAGCCTGGGAGCACAGATACGCAGTATTTT.

At least ten counts were recorded for this clonotype. The CDR3 here is CSASTLAGEETQYF. The CDR3 nucleotides are TGCAGTGCTAGTACCCTAGCGGGGGAAGAGACCCAGTACTTC. The rearrangement uses TRBV20-1 and TRBJ2-5; TRBD2 matches 10 bases. V trimming: 3 bases; J trimming: 3 bases; junction bases outside the gene matches: 4. The CDR3 totals 14 residues. Per the germline V gene, CDR1 is DFQATT and CDR2 is SNEGSKA (reference sequence).

The V and J genes are TRBV6-1 and TRBJ2-7; tentatively, D is TRBD1 (5 bases). Germline V gene sequence: CDR1 MNHNS, CDR2 SASEGT. The V gene lost 5 bases and the J gene lost 2 bases, with 10 bases spanning the gap. The CDR3 contains 13 residues. CDR3 sequence reads: CASSLDMTYEQYF. CDR3 DNA sequence: TGTGCCAGCAGTCTGGACATGACCTACGAGCAGTACTTC.

This clonotype has a handful of counts. The gene calls are TRBV19 and TRBJ2-7, with 9 bases aligning to TRBD1. Germline CDR1 is LNHDA and CDR2 is SQIVND (reference sequence). The CDR3 runs 18 residues. Losses at the gene ends were 3 bases for V and 3 bases for J; bases not matched to a gene: 15. Written as DNA, the CDR3 is TGTGCCAGTAGTATTAAGGTTTCGATGGGACAGGGCCTCTACGAGCAGTACTTC. This encodes CASSIKVSMGQGLYEQYF.

This clonotype was seen many times. The rearrangement uses TRBV30 and TRBJ2-3; TRBD2 is a possible D gene (5 bases). The CDR3 runs to 16 residues. V was pared by 2 bases and J by 8 bases, with 23 bases between. Germline V gene lookup returns CDR1 GTSNPN and CDR2 SVGIG (reference sequence). The CDR3 nucleotides are TGTGCCTGGAGTTCTCTGGGATGGGCGGAGGAGCCTACGCAGTATTTT. It yields the protein CAWSSLGWAEEPTQYF.

This clonotype was seen repeatedly, ten times or more. The chain has TRBV12-3 or TRBV12-4 and TRBJ2-3; D call uncertain. This CDR3 is built from 14 residues. With 6 bases removed from V and 4 bases from J, the gap between germline ends came to 14 bases. CDR3 DNA sequence: TGTGCCAGCAGAAGCAAGACGGGCGCAGATACGCAGTATTTT. It encodes CASRSKTGADTQYF.

The V gene is TRBV7-9, the J gene TRBJ2-1; 9 nucleotides match TRBD2. The length of the CDR3 is 13 residues. V dropped 6 bases and J dropped 10; count of bases not matched to a gene: 7. Per germline, CDR1 SEHNR and CDR2 FQNEAQ (reference sequence). CDR3 in DNA: TGTGCCAGCAGAAATAGCGGGAGCATGGAGCAGTTCTTC. Amino acid sequence: CASRNSGSMEQFF.

This clonotype has at least ten counts. The rearrangement uses TRBV24-1 and TRBJ1-5, with a weak D call TRBD1 (5 bases). The CDR3 runs 15 residues. Germline V CDR1 and CDR2: KGHDR, SFDVKD. V lost 3 bases and J lost 6, with 14 bases in between. In DNA form, the CDR3 reads TGTGCCACCAGTGATCCCAGGGTTCCTGGTCAGCCCCAGCATTTT. Residues: CATSDPRVPGQPQHF.

With regard to this clonotype: One base away lies a much larger clone, so this may be a sequencing read error. J is TRBJ2-7 and V is TRBV27; 9 positions agree with TRBD2. The CDR3 consists of 14 residues. Germline V CDR1 and CDR2: MNHEY, SMNVEV (reference sequence). Trimming cost V 7 bases and J 7 bases; bases outside gene matches: 11. The CDR3 coding sequence is TGTGCCAGCACCCCAGCGGGGGCGGGAGGGGAGCAGTACTTC. Amino acid sequence: CASTPAGAGGEQYF.